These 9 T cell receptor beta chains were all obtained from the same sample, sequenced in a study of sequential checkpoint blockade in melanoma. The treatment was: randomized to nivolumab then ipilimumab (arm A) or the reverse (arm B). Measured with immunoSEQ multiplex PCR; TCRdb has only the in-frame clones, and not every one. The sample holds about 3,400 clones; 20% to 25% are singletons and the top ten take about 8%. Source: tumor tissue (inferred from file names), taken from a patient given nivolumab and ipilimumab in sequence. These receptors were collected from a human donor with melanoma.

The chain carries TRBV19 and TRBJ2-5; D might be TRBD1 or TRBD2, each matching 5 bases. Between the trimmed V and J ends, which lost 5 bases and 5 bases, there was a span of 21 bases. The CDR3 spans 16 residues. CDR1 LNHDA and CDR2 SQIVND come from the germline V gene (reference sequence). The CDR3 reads CASSPSRDRRSETQYF. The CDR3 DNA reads TGTGCCAGTAGTCCGAGTCGGGACCGCCGGTCGGAGACCCAGTACTTC.

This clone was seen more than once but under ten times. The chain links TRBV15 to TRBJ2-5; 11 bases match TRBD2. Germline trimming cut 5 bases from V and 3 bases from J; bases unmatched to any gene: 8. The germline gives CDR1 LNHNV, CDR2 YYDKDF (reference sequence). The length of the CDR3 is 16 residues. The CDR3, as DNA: TGTGCCACCAGCGAGGGACTAGCGGAAGGAAAAGAGACCCAGTACTTC. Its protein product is CATSEGLAEGKETQYF.

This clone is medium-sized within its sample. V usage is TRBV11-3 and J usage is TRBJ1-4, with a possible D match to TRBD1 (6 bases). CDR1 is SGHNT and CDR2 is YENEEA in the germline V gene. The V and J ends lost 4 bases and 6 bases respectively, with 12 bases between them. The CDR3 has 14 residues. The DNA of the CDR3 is TGTGCCAGCAGCTCTCAGGGGAGGGATGAAAAACTGTTTTTT. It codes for CASSSQGRDEKLFF. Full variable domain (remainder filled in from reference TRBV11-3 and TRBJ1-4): EAGVVQSPRYKIIEKKQPVAFWCNPISGHNTLYWYLQNLGQGPELLIRYENEEAVDDSQLPKDRFSAERLKGVDSTLKIQPAELGDSAVYLCASSSQGRDEKLFFGSGTQLSVL.

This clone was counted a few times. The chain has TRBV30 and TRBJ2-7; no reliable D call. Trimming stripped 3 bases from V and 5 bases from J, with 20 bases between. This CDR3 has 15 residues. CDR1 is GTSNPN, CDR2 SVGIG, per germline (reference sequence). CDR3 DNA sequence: TGTGCCTGGAGAGGCCTCGGGCAGGCGGTGCACGAGCAGTACTTC. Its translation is CAWRGLGQAVHEQYF.

The CDR3 is CASSVGTLGNQPQHF. CDR3 coding DNA: TGTGCCAGCAGCGTAGGGACGCTTGGCAATCAGCCCCAGCATTTT. This sequence joins TRBV9 and TRBJ1-5; D remains unclear. Trimming pared 0 bases from V and 2 bases from J, leaving 9 bases between. The CDR3 loop spans 15 amino acids. CDR1 and CDR2 (germline): SGDLS, YYNGEE. The full variable domain, with the rest looked up from reference TRBV9 and TRBJ1-5, is DSGVTQTPKHLITATGQRVTLRCSPRSGDLSVYWYQQSLDQGLQFLIQYYNGEERAKGNILERFSAQQFPDLHSELNLSSLELGDSALYFCASSVGTLGNQPQHFGDGTRLSIL.

The CDR3 nucleotides read TGCGCCAGCAGCTTGGCCGTGGAAAGGGGTGGTGGCTACACCTTC. Translation gives CASSLAVERGGGYTF. This chain uses TRBV5-1 with TRBJ1-2, with TRBD1 as a possible D gene (5 bases). In germline, CDR1 is SGHRS, CDR2 YFSETQ. CDR3 length: 15 residues. V was pared by 0 bases and J by 7 bases, with 16 bases between.

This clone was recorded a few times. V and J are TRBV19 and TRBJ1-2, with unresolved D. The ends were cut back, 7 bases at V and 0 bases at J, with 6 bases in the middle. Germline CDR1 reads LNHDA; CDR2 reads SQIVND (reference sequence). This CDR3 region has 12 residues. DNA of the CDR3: TGTGCCAGTACAGAATCTAACTATGGCTACACCTTC. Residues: CASTESNYGYTF.

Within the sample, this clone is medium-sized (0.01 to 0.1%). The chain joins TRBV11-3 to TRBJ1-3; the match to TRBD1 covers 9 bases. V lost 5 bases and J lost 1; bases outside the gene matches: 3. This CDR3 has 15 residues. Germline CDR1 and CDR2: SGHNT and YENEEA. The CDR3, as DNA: TGTGCCAGCAGCCGCGACAGGGGGTCTGGAAACACCATATATTTT. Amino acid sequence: CASSRDRGSGNTIYF.

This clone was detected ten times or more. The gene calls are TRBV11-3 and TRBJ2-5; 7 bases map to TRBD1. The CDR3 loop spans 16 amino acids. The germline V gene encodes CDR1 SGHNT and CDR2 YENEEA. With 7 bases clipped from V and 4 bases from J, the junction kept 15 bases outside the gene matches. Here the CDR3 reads CASNTSMPRGRETQYF. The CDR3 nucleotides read TGTGCCAGCAACACATCAATGCCCAGGGGGAGAGAGACCCAGTACTTC.